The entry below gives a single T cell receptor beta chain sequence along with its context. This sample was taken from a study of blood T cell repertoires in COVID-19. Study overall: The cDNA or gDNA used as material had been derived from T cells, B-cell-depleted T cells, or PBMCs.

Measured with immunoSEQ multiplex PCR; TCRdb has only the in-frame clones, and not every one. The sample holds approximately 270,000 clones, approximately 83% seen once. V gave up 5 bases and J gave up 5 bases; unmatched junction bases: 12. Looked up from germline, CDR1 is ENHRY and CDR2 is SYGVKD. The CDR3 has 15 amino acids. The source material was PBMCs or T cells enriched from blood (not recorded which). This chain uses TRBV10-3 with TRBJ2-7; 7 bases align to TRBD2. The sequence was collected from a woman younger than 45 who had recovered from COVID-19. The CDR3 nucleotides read TGTGCCATCAGTAGGACTAGTACCCCACCCGACGAGCAGTACTTC. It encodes CAISRTSTPPDEQYF.